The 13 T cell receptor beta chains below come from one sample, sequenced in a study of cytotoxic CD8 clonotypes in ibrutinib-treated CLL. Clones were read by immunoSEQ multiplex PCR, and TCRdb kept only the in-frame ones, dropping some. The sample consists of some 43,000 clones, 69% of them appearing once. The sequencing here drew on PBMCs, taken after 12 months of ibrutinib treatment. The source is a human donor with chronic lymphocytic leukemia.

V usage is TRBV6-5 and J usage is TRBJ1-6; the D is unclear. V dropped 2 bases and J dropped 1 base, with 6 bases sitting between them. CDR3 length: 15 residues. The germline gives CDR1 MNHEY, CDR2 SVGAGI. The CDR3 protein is CASSYGRSYNSPLHF. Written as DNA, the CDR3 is TGTGCCAGCAGTTACGGGAGATCCTATAATTCACCCCTCCACTTT.

The CDR3 nucleotides read TGTGCCACCAGCAGAGATCGGTATCCCGGGCAGCCCCAGCATTTT. This encodes CATSRDRYPGQPQHF. The chain employs TRBV15 and TRBJ1-5; D remains ambiguous. V shed 0 bases and J shed 7 bases, with 13 bases lying between them. CDR1 and CDR2 (germline): LNHNV, YYDKDF (reference sequence). There are 15 residues in the CDR3.

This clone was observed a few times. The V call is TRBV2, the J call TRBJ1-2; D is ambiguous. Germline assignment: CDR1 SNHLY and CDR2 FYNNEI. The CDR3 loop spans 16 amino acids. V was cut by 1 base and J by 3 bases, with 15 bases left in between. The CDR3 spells CASSEGGLGTYYGYTF. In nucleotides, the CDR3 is TGTGCCAGCAGTGAAGGTGGTCTGGGAACCTACTATGGCTACACCTTC.

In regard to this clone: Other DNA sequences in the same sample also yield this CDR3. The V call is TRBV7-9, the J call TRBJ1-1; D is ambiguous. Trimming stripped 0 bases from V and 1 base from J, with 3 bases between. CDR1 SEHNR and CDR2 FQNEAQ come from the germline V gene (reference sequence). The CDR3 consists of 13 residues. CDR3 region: CASSLARNTEAFF. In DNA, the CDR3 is TGTGCCAGCAGCTTAGCAAGGAACACTGAAGCTTTCTTT.

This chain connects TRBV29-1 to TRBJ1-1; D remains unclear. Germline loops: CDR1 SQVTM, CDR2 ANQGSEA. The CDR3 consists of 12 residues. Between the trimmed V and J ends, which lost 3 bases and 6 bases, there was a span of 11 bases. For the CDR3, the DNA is TGCAGCGTTGAGAGGTCGAGTCCTGAAGCTTTCTTT. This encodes CSVERSSPEAFF.

CDR3 residues: CATLRGLGTDTQYF. CDR3 in DNA: TGTGCCACACTAAGGGGGTTAGGCACAGATACGCAGTATTTT. This chain joins TRBV6-1 and TRBJ2-3; D might be TRBD1 (6 bases). Per the germline V gene, CDR1 is MNHNS and CDR2 is SASEGT. The CDR3 is 14 residues long. V lost 10 bases and J 1 base, leaving 15 bases between the germline ends.

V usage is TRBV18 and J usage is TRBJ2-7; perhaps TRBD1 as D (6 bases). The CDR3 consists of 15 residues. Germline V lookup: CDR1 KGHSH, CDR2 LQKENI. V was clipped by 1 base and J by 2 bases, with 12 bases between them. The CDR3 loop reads CASSPRAGDPYEQYF. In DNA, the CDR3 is TGTGCCAGCTCACCACGGGCAGGGGACCCCTACGAGCAGTACTTC.

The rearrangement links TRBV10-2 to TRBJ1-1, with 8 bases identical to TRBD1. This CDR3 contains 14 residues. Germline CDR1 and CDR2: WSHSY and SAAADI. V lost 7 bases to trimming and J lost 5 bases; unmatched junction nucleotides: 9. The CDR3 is CASISGQGETEAFF. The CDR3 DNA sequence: TGCGCCAGCATTTCTGGACAGGGAGAGACTGAAGCTTTCTTT.

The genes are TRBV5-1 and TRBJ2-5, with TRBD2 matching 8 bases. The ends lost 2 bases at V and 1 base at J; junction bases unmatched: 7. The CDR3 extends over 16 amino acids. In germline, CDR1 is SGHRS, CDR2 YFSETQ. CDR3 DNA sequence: TGCGCCAGCAGCTTTTCCAGCGGGGGTTTCCAAGAGACCCAGTACTTC. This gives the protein CASSFSSGGFQETQYF.

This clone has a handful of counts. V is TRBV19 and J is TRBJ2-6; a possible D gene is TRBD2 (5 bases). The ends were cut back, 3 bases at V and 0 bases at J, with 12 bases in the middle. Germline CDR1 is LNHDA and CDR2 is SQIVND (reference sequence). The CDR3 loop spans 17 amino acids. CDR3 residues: CASSIPLGASGANVLTF. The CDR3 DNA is TGTGCCAGTAGTATTCCCTTGGGAGCCTCTGGGGCCAACGTCCTGACTTTC.

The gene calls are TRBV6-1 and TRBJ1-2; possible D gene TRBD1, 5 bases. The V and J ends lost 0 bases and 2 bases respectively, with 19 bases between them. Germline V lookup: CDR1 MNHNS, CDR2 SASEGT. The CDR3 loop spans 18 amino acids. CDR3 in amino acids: CASSEARIGRVSNYGYTF. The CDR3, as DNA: TGTGCCAGCAGTGAAGCGCGAATCGGCAGGGTCTCCAACTATGGCTACACCTTC.

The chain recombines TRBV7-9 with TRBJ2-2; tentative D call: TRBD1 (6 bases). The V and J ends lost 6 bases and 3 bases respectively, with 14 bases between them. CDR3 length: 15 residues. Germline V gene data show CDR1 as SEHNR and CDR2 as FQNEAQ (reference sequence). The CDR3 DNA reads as TGTGCCAGCAGGTCCCCGCGACAGGACACCGGGGAGCTGTTTTTT. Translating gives CASRSPRQDTGELFF.

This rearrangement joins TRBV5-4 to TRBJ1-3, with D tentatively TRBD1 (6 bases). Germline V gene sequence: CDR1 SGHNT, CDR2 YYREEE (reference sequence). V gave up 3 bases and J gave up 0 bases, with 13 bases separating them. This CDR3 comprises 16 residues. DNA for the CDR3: TGTGCCAGCAGCTCGAGGGGGGACCACTCTGGAAACACCATATATTTT. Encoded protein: CASSSRGDHSGNTIYF.